This is a list of T cell receptor beta chains from one sample in a study of cytomegalovirus exposure and HLA in healthy donors. Clones were read by immunoSEQ multiplex PCR, and TCRdb kept only the in-frame ones, dropping some. The table lists 130,000 or so clones, roughly 89% of them singletons. Sequencing input: PBMCs. The source is a woman under 30 in good health and CMV-seropositive. The CDR3 runs from the conserved cysteine through the conserved F or W. The D gene is left open where the match is weak. Rows may omit the clone size; those that give it use once, few, many or a size class.

clone size,V gene,J gene,D gene,CDR3 protein,CDR3 DNA
NA,TRBV18,TRBJ1-2,TRBD1,CASSPETGAYAGYTF,TGTGCCAGCTCACCCGAGACAGGGGCTTATGCGGGCTACACCTTC
NA,TRBV9,TRBJ2-5,TRBD2,CASSGGGTRETQYF,TGTGCCAGCAGCGGCGGGGGGACTCGGGAGACCCAGTACTTC
NA,TRBV19,TRBJ2-2,NA,CASSIVGGVWELFF,TGTGCCAGTAGTATAGTGGGCGGGGTCTGGGAGCTGTTTTTT
few,TRBV14,TRBJ1-2,NA,CASSQRSKDYGYTF,TGTGCCAGCAGCCAAAGGAGTAAGGACTATGGCTACACCTTC
NA,TRBV29-1,TRBJ1-3,NA,CSADRGNTIYF,TGCAGCGCTGACAGGGGAAACACCATATATTTT
NA,TRBV5-4,TRBJ2-5,TRBD1,CASSLGDRGGQETQYF,TGTGCCAGCAGCTTGGGGGACAGGGGAGGGCAAGAGACCCAGTACTTC
NA,TRBV11-3,TRBJ2-1,TRBD1,CASSEGQGAGWHEQFF,TGTGCCAGCAGCGAAGGACAGGGGGCGGGTTGGCATGAGCAGTTCTTC
NA,TRBV5-1,TRBJ2-3,NA,CASSSGGWTDTQYF,TGCGCCAGCAGCTCAGGAGGTTGGACAGATACGCAGTATTTT
NA,TRBV5-4,TRBJ1-6,NA,CASSLEARVGSPLHF,TGTGCCAGCAGCTTGGAGGCCAGGGTGGGATCACCCCTCCACTTT
NA,TRBV14,TRBJ1-2,TRBD1,CASSQEGGDRGYGYTF,TGTGCCAGCAGCCAAGAAGGAGGGGACAGGGGGTATGGCTACACCTTC
NA,TRBV4-1,TRBJ1-1,NA,CASSRPTPAETEAFF,TGCGCCAGCAGCCGGCCGACCCCCGCGGAGACTGAAGCTTTCTTT
NA,TRBV2,TRBJ2-7,NA,CASSEDRTVTYEQYF,TGTGCCAGCAGTGAAGATCGGACAGTAACCTACGAGCAGTACTTC
NA,TRBV30,TRBJ1-4,NA,CAWSRVRESTNEKLFF,TGTGCCTGGAGTCGTGTACGGGAATCAACTAATGAAAAACTGTTTTTT
NA,TRBV4-1,TRBJ2-7,NA,CASSLIQGEQYF,TGCGCCAGCAGCCTAATACAGGGTGAGCAGTACTTC
once,TRBV7-3,TRBJ2-7,TRBD1,CASSPSGTGAYEQYF,TGTGCCAGCAGCCCCTCCGGGACAGGAGCCTACGAGCAGTACTTC
NA,TRBV30,TRBJ1-1,TRBD1,CACRGTARMNTEAFF,TGTGCCTGCCGCGGGACAGCCCGGATGAACACTGAAGCTTTCTTT
NA,TRBV6-6,TRBJ2-5,TRBD2,CASTLTSVETQYF,TGTGCCAGCACTCTGACTAGCGTGGAGACCCAGTACTTC
NA,TRBV18,TRBJ1-4,TRBD1,CASSLTAQGRNEKLFF,TGTGCCAGCTCACTTACCGCACAGGGGCGGAATGAAAAACTGTTTTTT
NA,TRBV27,TRBJ1-4,NA,CASRFIGEGGKLFF,TGTGCCAGCAGGTTTATTGGGGAGGGCGGAAAACTGTTTTTT
NA,TRBV5-1,TRBJ2-3,TRBD2,CASSLPDGGGTDTQYF,TGCGCCAGCAGCTTGCCAGACGGGGGGGGCACAGATACGCAGTATTTT
NA,TRBV5-5,TRBJ2-1,NA,CASSSQKTSYNEQFF,TGTGCCAGCAGCTCACAGAAGACCTCCTACAATGAGCAGTTCTTC
NA,TRBV5-6,TRBJ2-5,NA,CASSPGQGLTQYF,TGTGCCAGCAGCCCGGGCCAGGGTTTGACCCAGTACTTC
NA,TRBV6-5,TRBJ2-4,TRBD2,CASSYSVPGLDIQYF,TGTGCCAGCAGTTACTCGGTACCGGGACTAGACATTCAGTACTTC
NA,TRBV9,TRBJ2-1,TRBD2,CASSVPSPLAGGNNEQFF,TGTGCCAGCAGCGTACCCTCACCCCTGGCGGGGGGAAACAATGAGCAGTTCTTC
few,TRBV5-4,TRBJ2-7,TRBD2,CASSLQRGADYEQYF,TGTGCCAGCAGCTTGCAGCGGGGGGCTGACTACGAGCAGTACTTC
once,TRBV7-6,TRBJ1-6,TRBD1,CASSHIAGTGTNSPLHF,TGTGCCAGCAGCCATATAGCCGGGACAGGGACAAATTCACCCCTCCACTTT
NA,TRBV19,TRBJ2-7,TRBD2,CASKPGGTRPLMDEQYF,TGTGCCAGTAAACCCGGGGGGACCCGACCTCTCATGGACGAGCAGTACTTC
NA,TRBV4-1,TRBJ1-6,NA,CASSPEQGPGNSPLHF,TGCGCCAGCAGCCCCGAACAGGGACCGGGAAATTCACCCCTCCACTTT
NA,TRBV5-1,TRBJ2-1,TRBD1,CASSWGQGDHNEQFF,TGCGCCAGCAGCTGGGGACAGGGGGACCACAATGAGCAGTTCTTC
NA,TRBV5-4,TRBJ2-3,TRBD2,CASSRSGGALDTQYF,TGTGCCAGCAGCCGTAGCGGGGGGGCCCTTGATACGCAGTATTTT
NA,TRBV5-1,TRBJ2-3,TRBD2,CASSGDGLAGLSTDTQYF,TGCGCCAGCAGCGGCGACGGACTAGCGGGGCTAAGCACAGATACGCAGTATTTT
NA,TRBV5-1,TRBJ1-3,TRBD1,CASSSKTGGDTIYF,TGCGCCAGCAGCTCGAAGACAGGGGGAGACACCATATATTTT
NA,TRBV13,TRBJ2-3,TRBD1,CASSSPGQGLHSTDTQYF,TGTGCCAGCAGCTCCCCGGGACAGGGTCTTCACAGCACAGATACGCAGTATTTT
NA,TRBV4-1,TRBJ1-1,NA,CASSQGSGAPNTEAFF,TGCGCCAGCAGCCAAGGTTCAGGGGCGCCGAACACTGAAGCTTTCTTT
NA,TRBV6-5,TRBJ1-2,TRBD1,CASTQGQHNYGYTF,TGTGCCAGCACCCAGGGACAGCACAACTATGGCTACACCTTC
NA,TRBV4-2,TRBJ2-3,TRBD2,CASSQELAGGTDTQYF,TGTGCCAGCAGCCAAGAGCTGGCGGGGGGCACAGATACGCAGTATTTT
NA,TRBV9,TRBJ1-2,NA,CASSRGGDGYTF,TGTGCCAGCAGCCGCGGGGGGGATGGCTACACCTTC
NA,TRBV7-8,TRBJ2-5,NA,CASSRAGGQETQYF,TGTGCCAGCAGCCGCGCAGGAGGGCAAGAGACCCAGTACTTC
NA,TRBV19,TRBJ2-7,NA,CASSFGPGDEQYF,TGTGCCAGTAGCTTTGGTCCGGGGGACGAGCAGTACTTC
once,TRBV28,TRBJ2-7,TRBD2,CASSSPGGVNYEQYF,TGTGCCAGCAGCTCCCCTGGGGGGGTAAACTACGAGCAGTACTTC
NA,TRBV2,TRBJ1-6,NA,CASSGTDHSPLHF,TGTGCCAGTTCCGGGACTGACCATTCACCCCTCCACTTT
NA,TRBV29-1,TRBJ2-1,TRBD1,CSVNRGANEQFF,TGCAGCGTTAACAGGGGGGCCAATGAGCAGTTCTTC
NA,TRBV7-2,TRBJ2-3,TRBD2,CASRRTGGSDTQYF,TGTGCCAGCAGGAGGACGGGGGGTAGTGATACGCAGTATTTT
NA,TRBV4-1,TRBJ2-3,NA,CASSFISDTQYF,TGCGCCAGCAGCTTCATTTCAGATACGCAGTATTTT
NA,TRBV6-5,TRBJ1-4,NA,CASSYSAGNEKLFF,TGTGCCAGCAGTTACTCGGCGGGGAACGAAAAACTGTTTTTT
once,TRBV10-3,TRBJ1-6,NA,CAISQEVVDSPLHF,TGTGCCATCAGCCAAGAGGTCGTAGATTCACCCCTCCACTTT
NA,TRBV2,TRBJ1-1,NA,CASSSGPGAEAFF,TGTGCCAGCAGTTCGGGACCAGGGGCGGAAGCTTTCTTT
few,TRBV4-1,TRBJ1-6,NA,CASSQEPQSSYNSPLHF,TGCGCCAGCAGCCAAGAGCCACAGAGCTCCTATAATTCACCCCTCCACTTT
NA,TRBV21-1,TRBJ1-1,NA,CASSRSGTGVIGSEAFF,TGTGCCAGCAGCAGATCAGGGACAGGGGTTATAGGATCAGAAGCTTTCTTT
NA,TRBV27,TRBJ1-1,TRBD1,CASSLTGGLGTEAFF,TGTGCCAGCAGTCTAACAGGGGGCCTGGGCACTGAAGCTTTCTTT
NA,TRBV28,TRBJ2-7,NA,CASSLRRERAYEQYF,TGTGCCAGCAGTTTAAGAAGAGAAAGAGCCTACGAGCAGTACTTC
NA,TRBV30,TRBJ2-7,TRBD2,CAWSVGGEVYEQYF,TGTGCCTGGAGTGTCGGGGGGGAGGTTTACGAGCAGTACTTC
NA,TRBV5-5,TRBJ1-4,NA,CASSPPRGATNEKLFF,TGTGCCAGCAGCCCCCCGCGGGGAGCAACTAATGAAAAACTGTTTTTT
NA,TRBV4-1,TRBJ2-2,TRBD2,CASSQVLLGGADTGELFF,TGCGCCAGCAGCCAAGTTCTGCTCGGGGGGGCCGACACCGGGGAGCTGTTTTTT
NA,TRBV2,TRBJ2-1,TRBD2,CASSVWGLAGGSYNEQFF,TGTGCCAGCAGTGTATGGGGACTAGCGGGGGGATCCTACAATGAGCAGTTCTTC
NA,TRBV7-2,TRBJ1-4,NA,CASSFLDEKLFF,TGTGCCAGCAGCTTTCTAGACGAAAAACTGTTTTTT
once,TRBV5-4,TRBJ1-1,NA,CASSLIRGALNTEAFF,TGTGCCAGCAGCTTGATAAGGGGCGCTCTGAACACTGAAGCTTTCTTT